What follows describes a single T cell receptor beta chain. The sample is drawn from a study of T cell responses to AZD1222 COVID-19 vaccine. Study-level information: The study pooled second doses at about 4 or about 12 weeks.

The assay was immunoSEQ multiplex PCR, and TCRdb's table has in-frame clones only and misses some. Of some 120,000 clones in the sample, approximately 90% were seen once. The sample consisted of peripheral blood, taken on day 0 of AZD1222 vaccination. The clonotype was recovered from an adult in good health.

CDR3 DNA sequence: TGCAGCGCATCCGGGACATACACCGGGGAGCTGTTTTTT. This gives the protein CSASGTYTGELFF. The chain combines TRBV29-1 with TRBJ2-2; a weak D match, TRBD1 (6 bases). V lost 7 bases to trimming and J lost 3 bases, with 12 bases between them. The CDR3 contains 13 residues. The germline V gene encodes CDR1 SQVTM and CDR2 ANQGSEA.